The 13 T cell receptor beta chains given below trace back to one sample, sequenced in a study of T-cell reconstitution after alpha-beta-depleted transplantation in children. Unique molecular identifiers were incorporated during preparation of the TCRbeta library. From the PCR reads, TCRdb called clonotypes with MiXCR, one entry per CDR3 protein. The sample includes 490,000 or so distinct CDR3 sequences, approximately 13% of them seen just once. Specimen: PBMCs from the stem cell graft donor, collected from the stem cell graft. Every receptor here comes from a human donor who donated a stem cell graft to a child with combined immunodeficiency.

The chain uses TRBV10-3 and TRBJ2-3; tentatively, D is TRBD2 (5 bases). This CDR3 is 17 amino acids long. V lost 3 bases and J 2 bases, leaving 18 bases between the germline ends. Germline V gene sequence: CDR1 ENHRY, CDR2 SYGVKD. The CDR3 region has the DNA TGTGCCATCAGTGAAAGCCCGGGATTCCCAAACACAGATACGCAGTATTTT. This translates into CAISESPGFPNTDTQYF.

This clonotype was counted ten times or more. The chain is built from TRBV7-2 and TRBJ2-7; D remains unclear. The CDR3 is 15 residues long. Per the germline V gene, CDR1 is SGHTA and CDR2 is FQGNSA. V lost 1 base to trimming and J lost 7 bases, with 17 bases between them. The CDR3 loop reads CASSLEGTVVGEQYF. CDR3 sequence (DNA): TGTGCCAGCAGCTTAGAGGGAACCGTTGTTGGAGAGCAGTACTTC.

The sample holds many counts of this clonotype. V is TRBV6-2 or TRBV6-3 and J is TRBJ2-7; 7 positions match TRBD2. The CDR3 contains 12 residues. J lost 5 bases, V lost 10 bases, and 8 bases had no gene match. Germline V lookup: CDR1 MNHEY, CDR2 SVGEGT. CDR3: CATRTSSHEQYF. The CDR3 DNA sequence: TGTGCCACCAGGACTAGTTCCCACGAGCAGTACTTC.

This clonotype has at least ten counts. The chain joins TRBV5-1 to TRBJ2-1; tentative D call: TRBD1 (6 bases). Germline V gives CDR1 SGHRS, CDR2 YFSETQ. V lost 4 bases and J lost 10, with 15 bases in between. The CDR3 loop spans 13 amino acids. The CDR3 DNA is TGCGCCAGCAGCCAAGGAACAGGGTTCGAGCAGTTCTTC. Encoded protein: CASSQGTGFEQFF.

This clonotype was detected ten times or more. This sequence joins TRBV7-2 and TRBJ2-1, with D tentatively TRBD2 (5 bases). Germline V lookup: CDR1 SGHTA, CDR2 FQGNSA. CDR3 length: 18 residues. V lost 2 bases and J 0 bases, leaving 17 bases between the germline ends. CDR3 nucleotides: TGTGCCAGCAGCTTATGGTTTGAGCGGAAAAGCTCCTACAATGAGCAGTTCTTC. Its protein is CASSLWFERKSSYNEQFF. The full variable domain, rest sourced from reference TRBV7-2 and TRBJ2-1, is GAGVSQSPSNKVTEKGKDVELRCDPISGHTALYWYRQSLGQGLEFLIYFQGNSAPDKSGLPSDRFSAERTGGSVSTLTIQRTQQEDSAVYLCASSLWFERKSSYNEQFFGPGTRLTVL.

This clonotype was seen a few times. This chain joins TRBV7-3 and TRBJ2-1, with D perhaps matching TRBD2 (5 bases). The length of the CDR3 is 15 residues. Germline V gives CDR1 SGHTA, CDR2 FQGTGA. V lost 5 bases and J 4 bases, leaving 15 bases between the germline ends. Written as DNA, the CDR3 is TGTGCCAGCAGCCCCCAAGGCCGGGATTACAATGAGCAGTTCTTC. It specifies CASSPQGRDYNEQFF. Combining the CDR3 with reference TRBV7-3 and TRBJ2-1 gives the whole variable domain GAGVSQTPSNKVTEKGKYVELRCDPISGHTALYWYRQSLGQGPEFLIYFQGTGAADDSGLPNDRFFAVRPEGSVSTLKIQRTERGDSAVYLCASSPQGRDYNEQFFGPGTRLTVL.

The genes are TRBV12-3 or TRBV12-4 and TRBJ2-6; D is uncertain. V lost 3 bases to trimming and J lost 1 base, with 7 bases between them. CDR3 size: 15 residues. The CDR3 DNA sequence: TGTGCCAGCAGTTTCGTGCAATCTGGGGCCAACGTCCTGACTTTC. Protein product: CASSFVQSGANVLTF.

Many counts were recorded for this clonotype. The chain joins TRBV15 to TRBJ2-1, with D maybe TRBD2 (5 bases). This CDR3 contains 16 residues. CDR1 is LNHNV and CDR2 is YYDKDF in the germline V gene (reference sequence). V was shortened by 0 bases and J by 3 bases, with 12 bases between the two germline ends. The CDR3 sequence: CATSRDPSGDYNEQFF. The CDR3 DNA reads as TGTGCCACCAGCAGAGATCCGAGCGGCGACTACAATGAGCAGTTCTTC.

This clonotype was seen many times. The chain links TRBV29-1 to TRBJ2-1; D is perhaps TRBD2 (5 bases). Trimming stripped 4 bases from V and 8 bases from J, with 9 bases between. The CDR3 spans 11 residues. The germline V gene encodes CDR1 SQVTM and CDR2 ANQGSEA. This CDR3 is CSVARSDEQFF. CDR3 nucleotides: TGCAGCGTTGCCCGTAGCGATGAGCAGTTCTTC.

This chain links TRBV12-3 or TRBV12-4 with TRBJ2-7, with no clear D. V gave up 0 bases and J gave up 3 bases, with 9 bases separating them. The length of the CDR3 is 14 residues. CDR3 loop: CASSLALGFYEQYF. The CDR3 DNA is TGTGCCAGCAGTTTAGCGCTCGGGTTCTACGAGCAGTACTTC.

The chain links TRBV5-5 to TRBJ1-6; no reliable D call. The CDR3 consists of 15 residues. V lost 1 base to trimming and J lost 5 bases, with 10 bases between them. Germline loops: CDR1 SGHKS, CDR2 YYEKEE (reference sequence). The CDR3 sequence is CASSLRSSDNSPLHF. The CDR3 DNA sequence: TGTGCCAGCAGCTTGAGATCGTCGGATAATTCACCCCTCCACTTT.

Ten or more counts support this clonotype. V usage is TRBV4-3 and J usage is TRBJ2-1, with 11 bases that match TRBD2. The germline gives CDR1 LGHNA, CDR2 YSLEER. CDR3 length: 16 residues. V shed 1 base, J shed 2 bases, and the junction held 1 base outside the gene matches. The CDR3 DNA follows: TGCGCCAGCAGCCAAGCTAGCGGGAGGACCTACAATGAGCAGTTCTTC. This gives the protein CASSQASGRTYNEQFF.

The chain links TRBV20-1 to TRBJ1-5; weak D call: TRBD1 (5 bases). This CDR3 spans 13 amino acids. Between the trimmed V and J ends, which lost 7 bases and 7 bases, there was a span of 17 bases. Germline CDR1 reads DFQATT; CDR2 reads SNEGSKA (reference sequence). In nucleotides, the CDR3 is TGCAGTGGGAGGGGCGAGGGGAGGCAGCCCCAGCATTTT. This sequence encodes CSGRGEGRQPQHF.